This T cell receptor (beta chain) was profiled in a study of regulatory T cells in long-lasting Graves disease. Time point defined: newly diagnosed GD, antithyroid drugs for less than 3 months. From PBMCs, RNA was extracted and then used to make the TCR library. This clonotype showed up just a few times. For TCR beta, libraries came from iRepertoire HTBI primers and Arm-PCR of CDR3 regions. TCRdb re-analysed the multiplex PCR reads in MiXCR, keeping a single row per CDR3 protein. The sample includes around 470,000 distinct CDR3 sequences, around 15% seen only once; the top ten take approximately 19%. This CDR3 is 11 amino acids long. V gave up 3 bases and J gave up 8 bases, with 10 bases separating them. Germline loops: CDR1 GTSNPN, CDR2 SVGIG (reference sequence). This same sample was also taken into another study, of T cells in Graves' hyperthyroidism and ophthalmopathy.

The specimen comprised peripheral blood mononuclear cells (PBMCs), sampled at new diagnosis, from a patient treated with antithyroid drugs. This sequence joins TRBV30 and TRBJ1-2; no clear D gene. This TCR came from a woman aged 45-65 years with Graves disease. CDR3 sequence reads: CAWSRLNGYTF. The CDR3 nucleotides are TGTGCCTGGAGCAGGCTGAACGGCTACACCTTC.